Below, 15 T cell receptor beta chains from the same sample are listed, as sequenced in a study of T cell responses to AZD1222 COVID-19 vaccine. The data were produced by immunoSEQ multiplex PCR, yet TCRdb's version contains in-frame clones alone and is incomplete. The sample lists fewer than 150,000 clones; approximately 84% were seen once. The input for sequencing was peripheral blood, taken on day 0 of AZD1222 vaccination. The source is an adult in good health.

The V gene is TRBV28, the J gene TRBJ1-2; D is ambiguous. Between the trimmed V and J ends, which lost 2 bases and 5 bases, there was a span of 6 bases. The CDR3 totals 12 residues. The V gene's germline CDR1 is MDHEN and CDR2 SYDVKM. CDR3 nucleotide sequence: TGTGCCAGCAGTTTAGCCGGATATGGCTACACCTTC. It translates to CASSLAGYGYTF.

The V gene is TRBV30, the J gene TRBJ1-6; D is undetermined. Per the germline V gene, CDR1 is GTSNPN and CDR2 is SVGIG (reference sequence). V lost 2 bases and J lost 7, with 9 bases in between. The CDR3 is 13 amino acids. CDR3 sequence: CAWSPGWNSPLHF. The CDR3 DNA reads TGTGCCTGGAGTCCGGGGTGGAATTCACCCCTCCACTTT.

The chain uses TRBV2 and TRBJ2-5; D is unresolved. The CDR3 is 13 amino acids. The germline V gene encodes CDR1 SNHLY and CDR2 FYNNEI. V lost 3 bases to trimming and J lost 5 bases, with 10 bases between them. The CDR3, as DNA: TGTGCCAGCAGTGAGAGCCCGCGGGAGACCCAGTACTTC. Its protein product is CASSESPRETQYF.

The genes are TRBV7-9 and TRBJ1-6; D is undetermined. Germline-derived CDR1 and CDR2 are SEHNR and FQNEAQ (reference sequence). The CDR3 consists of 15 residues. V lost 1 base and J 6 bases, leaving 10 bases between the germline ends. The DNA of the CDR3 is TGTGCCAGCAGCTTAGAGGGCGGTAGTAATTCACCCCTCCACTTT. It translates to CASSLEGGSNSPLHF.

The chain uses TRBV5-1 and TRBJ2-7; D ambiguous. This CDR3 comprises 17 residues. Germline values: CDR1 SGHRS, CDR2 YFSETQ. Trimming removed 0 bases from V and 0 bases from J, with 16 bases in between. CDR3 protein: CASSLVGLGESSYEQYF. The DNA of the CDR3 is TGCGCCAGCAGCTTGGTTGGTCTAGGCGAGAGCTCCTACGAGCAGTACTTC.

Comment on this clone: An end of the junction differs from the germline gene, which may be a read error. The V and J genes are TRBV6-5 and TRBJ1-2; 7 bases agree with TRBD1. The germline V gene encodes CDR1 MNHEY and CDR2 SVGAGI. The length of the CDR3 is 15 residues. For the CDR3, the DNA is TGTGCCAGCAGGACAACAGGGGACTATAACTCTGGCTACACCTTC. Its protein is CASRTTGDYNSGYTF.

The rearrangement joins TRBV6-5 to TRBJ2-7; weak D call: TRBD1 (5 bases). The V end was cut by 3 bases, the J end by 3 bases, with 15 bases between. This CDR3 spans 15 amino acids. Looked up from germline, CDR1 is MNHEY and CDR2 is SVGAGI. The CDR3 here is CASSYAQGSGYEQYF. Written as DNA, the CDR3 is TGTGCCAGCAGTTATGCCCAGGGTAGTGGCTACGAGCAGTACTTC.

V is TRBV5-1 and J is TRBJ1-2; 9 bases align to TRBD1. The CDR3 totals 14 residues. The germline V gene encodes CDR1 SGHRS and CDR2 YFSETQ. J lost 10 bases, V lost 1 base, and 8 bases had no gene match. The CDR3: CASSLTGTGMVYTF. CDR3 bases: TGCGCCAGCAGCTTGACCGGGACAGGGATGGTCTACACCTTC.

This clone was recorded only once. The chain couples TRBV7-3 to TRBJ1-5; possibly TRBD1 for D (5 bases). V lost 0 bases and J lost 3, with 6 bases in between. The CDR3 is 14 residues long. Germline V gives CDR1 SGHTA, CDR2 FQGTGA. CDR3 loop: CASSLTGPNQPQHF. The DNA of the CDR3 is TGTGCCAGCAGCTTAACGGGGCCCAATCAGCCCCAGCATTTT.

The chain combines TRBV3-1 (or the pseudogene TRBV3-2) with TRBJ1-2; 7 bases fit TRBD1. V was clipped by 1 base and J by 3 bases; unmatched bases: 5. Germline V lookup: CDR1 LGHDT, CDR2 YNNKEL (reference sequence). CDR3 length: 15 amino acids. The CDR3 DNA follows: TGTGCCAGCAGCCAAGGGAGGGGACAGCACTATGGCTACACCTTC. Its translation: CASSQGRGQHYGYTF.

This sequence joins TRBV5-1 and TRBJ1-4, with a weak D call TRBD1 (5 bases). CDR3 length: 15 residues. Trimming stripped 4 bases from V and 8 bases from J, with 18 bases between. Germline assignment: CDR1 SGHRS and CDR2 YFSETQ. CDR3 region: CASSTLGGGQEKLFF. CDR3 sequence (DNA): TGCGCCAGCAGCACCCTGGGGGGTGGGCAAGAAAAACTGTTTTTT.

The V gene is TRBV6-5, the J gene TRBJ1-5, with a possible D match to TRBD1 (6 bases). This CDR3 contains 14 residues. Trimming shortened V by 7 bases and J by 5 bases, and 15 bases separated the two germline ends. CDR1 and CDR2 (germline): MNHEY, SVGAGI. The CDR3 coding sequence is TGTGCCAGCATTCCAGGGGAGAATCATCAGCCCCAGCATTTT. Amino acids: CASIPGENHQPQHF.

The CDR3 nucleotides are TGTGCCAGCAGCGAGGGACAGGGGGGATCCTACGAGCAGTACTTC. It is translated as CASSEGQGGSYEQYF. V gene TRBV2 combines with J gene TRBJ2-7; 11 positions agree with TRBD1. The CDR3 is 15 amino acids. The J segment lost 1 base and the V segment lost 6 bases, leaving 5 bases of the junction unmatched. CDR1 is SNHLY, CDR2 FYNNEI, per germline.

Points on this clone: One end of the junction varies from germline; a read error may be responsible. Other DNA sequences within the sample encode an identical CDR3. This chain connects TRBV11-2 to TRBJ1-1; D is uncertain. The germline V gene encodes CDR1 SGHAT and CDR2 FQNNGV. This CDR3 is 13 amino acids long. The CDR3 DNA sequence: TGTGCCAGCAGCTTAGGTTTGAATACTGAAGCTTTCTTT. Translating gives CASSLGLNTEAFF. The whole variable domain, filled in from reference TRBV11-2 and TRBJ1-1, reads EAGVAQSPRYKIIEKRQSVAFWCNPISGHATLYWYQQILGQGPKLLIQFQNNGVVDDSQLPKDRFSAERLKGVDSTLKIQPAKLEDSAVYLCASSLGLNTEAFFGQGTRLTVV.

V gene TRBV29-1 combines with J gene TRBJ1-4; a possible D gene is TRBD1 (5 bases). CDR1 is SQVTM and CDR2 is ANQGSEA in the germline V gene. The CDR3 runs 15 residues. V was shortened by 6 bases and J by 5 bases, with 19 bases between the two germline ends. The chain's CDR3 is CSVLHQQDPNEKLFF. The CDR3 DNA is TGCAGCGTCCTCCATCAACAGGATCCAAATGAAAAACTGTTTTTT.